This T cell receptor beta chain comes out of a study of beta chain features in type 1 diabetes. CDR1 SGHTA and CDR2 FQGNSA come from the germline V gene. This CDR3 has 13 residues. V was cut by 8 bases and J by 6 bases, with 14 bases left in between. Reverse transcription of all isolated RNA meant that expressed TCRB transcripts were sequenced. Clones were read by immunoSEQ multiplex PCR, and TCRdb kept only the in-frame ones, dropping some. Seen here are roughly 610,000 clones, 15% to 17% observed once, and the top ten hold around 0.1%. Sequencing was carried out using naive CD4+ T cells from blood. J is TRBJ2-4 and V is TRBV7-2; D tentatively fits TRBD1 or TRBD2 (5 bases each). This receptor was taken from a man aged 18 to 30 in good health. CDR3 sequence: CASLPGTANIQYF. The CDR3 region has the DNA TGTGCCAGCCTCCCGGGGACGGCAAACATTCAGTACTTC.